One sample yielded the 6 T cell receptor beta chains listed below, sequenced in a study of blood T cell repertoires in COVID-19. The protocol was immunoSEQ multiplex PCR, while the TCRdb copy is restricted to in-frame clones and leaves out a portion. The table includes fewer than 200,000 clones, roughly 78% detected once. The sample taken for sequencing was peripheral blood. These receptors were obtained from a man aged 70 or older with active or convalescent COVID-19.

As DNA, the CDR3 is TGCGCCAGCAGCTTGGATTTGGGCCACACCGGGGAGCTGTTTTTT. The encoded protein is CASSLDLGHTGELFF. The gene calls are TRBV5-1 and TRBJ2-2; no clear D gene. Trimming stripped 0 bases from V and 3 bases from J, with 9 bases between. This CDR3 contains 15 residues. Looked up from germline, CDR1 is SGHRS and CDR2 is YFSETQ.

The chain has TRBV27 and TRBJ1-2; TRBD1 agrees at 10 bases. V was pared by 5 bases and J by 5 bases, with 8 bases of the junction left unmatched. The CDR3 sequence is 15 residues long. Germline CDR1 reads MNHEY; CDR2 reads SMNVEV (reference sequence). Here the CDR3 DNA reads TGTGCCAGCAGTCCCGACCCGGACAGGGGGTATGGCTACACCTTC. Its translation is CASSPDPDRGYGYTF.

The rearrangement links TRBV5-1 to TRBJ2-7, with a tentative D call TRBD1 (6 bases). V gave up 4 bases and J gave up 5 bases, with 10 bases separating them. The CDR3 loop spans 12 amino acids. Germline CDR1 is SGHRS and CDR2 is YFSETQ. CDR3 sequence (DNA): TGCGCCAGCAGCGCCAGGGGTCACGAGCAGTACTTC. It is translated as CASSARGHEQYF.

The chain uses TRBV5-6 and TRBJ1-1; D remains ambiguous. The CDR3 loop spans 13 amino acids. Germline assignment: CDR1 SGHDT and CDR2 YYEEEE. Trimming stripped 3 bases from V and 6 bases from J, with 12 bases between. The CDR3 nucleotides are TGTGCCAGCAGCTCAGACATGTGGGCTGAAGCTTTCTTT. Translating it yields CASSSDMWAEAFF.

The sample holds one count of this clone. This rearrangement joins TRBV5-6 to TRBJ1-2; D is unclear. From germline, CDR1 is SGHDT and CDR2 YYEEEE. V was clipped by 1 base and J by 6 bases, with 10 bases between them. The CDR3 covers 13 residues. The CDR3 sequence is CASSLRRVNGYTF. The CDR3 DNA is TGTGCCAGCAGCTTGCGGAGGGTAAATGGCTACACCTTC.

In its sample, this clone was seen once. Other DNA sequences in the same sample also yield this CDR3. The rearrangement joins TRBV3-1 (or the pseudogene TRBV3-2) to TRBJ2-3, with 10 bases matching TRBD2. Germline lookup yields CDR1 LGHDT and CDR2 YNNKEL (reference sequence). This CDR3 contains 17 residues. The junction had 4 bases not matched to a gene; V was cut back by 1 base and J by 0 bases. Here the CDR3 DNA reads TGTGCCAGCAGCCAAGGACTAGCGGGCGGGAGCACAGATACGCAGTATTTT. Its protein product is CASSQGLAGGSTDTQYF.